The table lists the clone carrying this T cell receptor (beta chain) with many counts. The data originate from a study of T cell repertoires in cytomegalovirus infection. Germline CDR1 is SNHLY and CDR2 is FYNNEI. Trimming pared 5 bases from V and 7 bases from J, leaving 12 bases between. This CDR3 is 14 amino acids long. Via MiXCR, TCRdb re-called the reads, giving one row per CDR3 protein. Among approximately 140,000 distinct CDR3 sequences listed, almost 9% were seen once. Sequences were obtained from PBMCs. The TCR sequence derives from a human donor in good health (CMV status not recorded). Some clones in this sample may be carry-over from other donors' samples. This chain joins TRBV2 and TRBJ1-6, with D maybe TRBD1 (5 bases). CDR3 region: CASSPGWGNSPLHF. The CDR3 DNA is TGTGCCAGCAGTCCAGGGTGGGGAAATTCACCCCTCCACTTT.